Below, 29 T cell receptor beta chains from the same sample are listed, as sequenced in a study of radiation and T cells in renal cell carcinoma. The time point denotes: baseline pretreatment blood. Treatment specified: 15 Gy SBRT to primary tumor, nephrectomy 4 weeks later. The table came from immunoSEQ multiplex PCR; TCRdb's copy has only in-frame clones and leaves some out. The sample contains 130,000 or so clones, less than 90% of which appear only once. Sequenced material: blood, taken from a patient whose treatment included radiotherapy and nephrectomy. The receptors originated from a woman aged 50 to 60 with renal cell carcinoma.

The V gene is TRBV27, the J gene TRBJ2-2; weak D call: TRBD2 (7 bases). V was cut by 8 bases and J by 3 bases, with 16 bases left in between. Germline CDR1 MNHEY, CDR2 SMNVEV (reference sequence). The CDR3 is made up of 15 amino acids. For the CDR3, the DNA is TGTGCCAGCGGTTGGGGGGGCTCGTACACCGGGGAGCTGTTTTTT. Protein: CASGWGGSYTGELFF.

The rearrangement links TRBV6-6 to TRBJ1-2; 8 bases are a match to TRBD1. Germline CDR1 is MNHNY and CDR2 is SVGAGI (reference sequence). The CDR3 has 13 amino acids. The trim removed 4 bases at V and 8 bases at J, leaving 6 bases unmatched. This chain's CDR3 is CASSSTGGSGYTF. CDR3 DNA sequence: TGTGCCAGCAGTTCAACAGGGGGTAGCGGCTACACCTTC.

This chain links TRBV5-8 with TRBJ2-7; the D gene is possibly TRBD2 (6 bases). V was trimmed by 4 bases and J by 0 bases, leaving 20 bases between them. The CDR3 contains 17 residues. In germline, CDR1 is SGHTS, CDR2 YDEGEE. The CDR3 sequence is CASSPGVGGLLSYEQYF. The CDR3 region has the DNA TGTGCCAGCAGCCCTGGGGTAGGAGGACTACTCTCCTACGAGCAGTACTTC.

The chain recombines TRBV5-6 with TRBJ2-1; D remains ambiguous. Germline V gives CDR1 SGHDT, CDR2 YYEEEE. With 5 bases removed from V and 7 bases from J, the gap between germline ends came to 16 bases. The CDR3 extends over 14 amino acids. The CDR3 spells CASSRMTPRNEQFF. The CDR3 DNA reads as TGTGCCAGCAGTCGGATGACGCCCCGGAATGAGCAGTTCTTC.

The chain links TRBV25-1 to TRBJ1-3; D gene unclear. The CDR3 runs to 12 residues. Germline loops: CDR1 MGHDK, CDR2 SYGVNS. Trimming left V 3 bases short and J 4 bases short, with 4 bases between. CDR3 coding DNA: TGTGCCAGCAGTGAGTGGGGAAACACCATATATTTT. Protein sequence: CASSEWGNTIYF.

CDR3 in amino acids: CASSTTGYGYTF. CDR3 nucleotide sequence: TGTGCCAGCAGCACAACAGGGTATGGCTACACCTTC. The genes are TRBV9 and TRBJ1-2, with D perhaps TRBD1 (6 bases). This CDR3 spans 12 amino acids. Germline lookup yields CDR1 SGDLS and CDR2 YYNGEE. The V end was cut by 4 bases, the J end by 5 bases, with 9 bases between.

The chain carries TRBV10-2 and TRBJ2-1, with a weak D call TRBD1 (6 bases). The germline CDR1 and CDR2 sequences are WSHSY and SAAADI. CDR3 length: 15 residues. Trimming removed 3 bases from V and 2 bases from J, with 11 bases in between. CDR3 residues: CASSDRGGTYNEQFF. In nucleotides, the CDR3 is TGCGCCAGCAGTGACAGGGGTGGCACCTACAATGAGCAGTTCTTC.

The J gene is TRBJ1-2, the V gene TRBV7-2, with a tentative D call TRBD1 (5 bases). V lost 0 bases and J lost 8, with 10 bases in between. Germline V gives CDR1 SGHTA, CDR2 FQGNSA. The CDR3 loop spans 13 amino acids. As DNA, the CDR3 is TGTGCCAGCAGCTTAGCGGGGGGTAGAGGCTACACCTTC. Amino acids: CASSLAGGRGYTF. The whole variable domain, filled in from reference TRBV7-2 and TRBJ1-2, reads GAGVSQSPSNKVTEKGKDVELRCDPISGHTALYWYRQSLGQGLEFLIYFQGNSAPDKSGLPSDRFSAERTGGSVSTLTIQRTQQEDSAVYLCASSLAGGRGYTFGSGTRLTVV.

The rearrangement joins TRBV7-9 to TRBJ1-1; D not certain. Germline values: CDR1 SEHNR, CDR2 FQNEAQ (reference sequence). There are 13 residues in the CDR3. Trimming removed 3 bases from V and 3 bases from J, with 8 bases in between. CDR3 protein: CASSLGGDTEAFF. CDR3 nucleotides: TGTGCCAGCAGCTTGGGCGGGGACACTGAAGCTTTCTTT.

The CDR3 bases are TGTGCCATCAAAAGTAGCGGGGGTGCCCAAGAGACCCAGTACTTC. Protein: CAIKSSGGAQETQYF. The chain recombines TRBV10-3 with TRBJ2-5, with TRBD2 matching over 9 bases. The junction had 7 bases not matched to a gene; V was cut back by 7 bases and J by 1 base. CDR1 ENHRY and CDR2 SYGVKD come from the germline V gene. This CDR3 region has 15 residues.

This clone appeared a few times. The chain has TRBV7-9 and TRBJ2-2, with 8 bases that match TRBD1. Germline V CDR1 and CDR2: SEHNR, FQNEAQ (reference sequence). Unmatched junction bases numbered 2, after V lost 5 bases and J lost 6 bases. The CDR3 totals 13 residues. CDR3 loop: CASSPGGSGELFF. In DNA form, the CDR3 reads TGTGCCAGCAGCCCAGGGGGCTCCGGGGAGCTGTTTTTT.

CDR3 coding DNA: TGTGCCAGCAGCGAGGGGGCCTTGAACACTGAAGCTTTCTTT. Translation: CASSEGALNTEAFF. The V call is TRBV5-6, the J call TRBJ1-1; the match to TRBD1 covers 7 bases. The V gene's germline CDR1 is SGHDT and CDR2 YYEEEE. This CDR3 contains 14 residues. The V and J ends lost 4 bases and 0 bases, in that order; junction bases with no gene match: 3.

The chain employs TRBV28 and TRBJ1-5; D might be TRBD1 (5 bases). The CDR3 sequence is 11 residues long. The germline gives CDR1 MDHEN, CDR2 SYDVKM. V was pared by 7 bases and J by 11 bases, with 12 bases between. CDR3 sequence reads: CASNYRGSQHF. The CDR3 nucleotides are TGTGCCAGCAATTACCGGGGGTCCCAGCATTTT.

This sequence joins TRBV4-3 and TRBJ1-3, with 8 bases identical to TRBD1. CDR3 size: 15 residues. Germline assignment: CDR1 LGHNA and CDR2 YSLEER. Trimming at V came to 0 bases and at J to 4 bases, leaving 2 bases not matched to a gene. The chain's CDR3 is CASSQEGQVGNTIYF. DNA for the CDR3: TGCGCCAGCAGCCAAGAGGGACAGGTGGGAAACACCATATATTTT.

The chain joins TRBV6-5 to TRBJ1-1, with D perhaps TRBD1 (6 bases). The ends were cut back, 4 bases at V and 1 base at J, with 10 bases in the middle. CDR3 length: 14 residues. Per the germline V gene, CDR1 is MNHEY and CDR2 is SVGAGI. Here the CDR3 reads CASSFLQGNTEAFF. Written as DNA, the CDR3 is TGTGCCAGCAGTTTTTTACAGGGGAACACTGAAGCTTTCTTT.

V gene TRBV27 combines with J gene TRBJ2-7; 8 bases match TRBD2. With 4 bases clipped from V and 2 bases from J, the junction kept 10 bases outside the gene matches. The CDR3 is 16 amino acids. Germline V lookup: CDR1 MNHEY, CDR2 SMNVEV (reference sequence). The CDR3 loop reads CASSYITSGGTYEQYF. CDR3 DNA sequence: TGTGCCAGCAGTTATATAACGAGCGGGGGCACCTACGAGCAGTACTTC.

This clone was observed at least ten times. The chain carries TRBV5-4 and TRBJ1-2, with D perhaps TRBD1 (5 bases). The CDR3 is made up of 12 amino acids. V gave up 7 bases and J gave up 6 bases, with 13 bases separating them. Per germline, CDR1 SGHNT and CDR2 YYREEE (reference sequence). The CDR3 coding sequence is TGTGCCAGCGGGGCAAGAAGGGATGGCTACACCTTC. This encodes CASGARRDGYTF.

The V gene is TRBV4-3, the J gene TRBJ2-1, with D possibly being TRBD1 (5 bases). The V gene lost 1 base and the J gene lost 3 bases, with 10 bases spanning the gap. The CDR3 is 15 amino acids. Germline V gene data show CDR1 as LGHNA and CDR2 as YSLEER. Here the CDR3 DNA reads TGCGCCAGCAGCCAAGCGCAGGGCCGCTACAATGAGCAGTTCTTC. This translates into CASSQAQGRYNEQFF.

CDR3 nucleotide sequence: TGTGCCAGCACCTCCCACACCTTC. Its translation: CASTSHTF. The chain couples TRBV7-9 to TRBJ1-2; D is unresolved. Trimming cost V 7 bases and J 12 bases, with 6 bases left between them. In germline, CDR1 is SEHNR, CDR2 FQNEAQ (reference sequence). This CDR3 has 8 residues. Filled out from reference TRBV7-9 and TRBJ1-2, the complete variable domain reads DTGVSQNPRHKITKRGQNVTFRCDPISEHNRLYWYRQTLGQGPEFLTYFQNEAQLEKSRLLSDRFSAERPKGSFSTLEIQRTEQGDSAMYLCASTSHTFGSGTRLTVV.

This chain uses TRBV5-6 with TRBJ2-1; 7 bases line up with TRBD1. V lost 4 bases and J lost 4; bases outside the gene matches: 2. There are 13 residues in the CDR3. Germline V lookup: CDR1 SGHDT, CDR2 YYEEEE. Here the CDR3 reads CASSRQGYNEQFF. The CDR3, as DNA: TGTGCCAGCAGCCGACAGGGTTACAATGAGCAGTTCTTC.

The rearrangement uses TRBV11-2 and TRBJ2-2, with 9 bases lining up with TRBD2. The junction had 1 base not matched to a gene; V was cut back by 0 bases and J by 5 bases. The CDR3 length is 15 residues. Germline CDR1 reads SGHAT; CDR2 reads FQNNGV. The CDR3 nucleotides are TGTGCCAGCAGCTTAGATCTAGCGGGAACCGGGGAGCTGTTTTTT. This codes for CASSLDLAGTGELFF.

The genes are TRBV7-2 and TRBJ2-7; the D call may be TRBD1 or TRBD2 (5 bases each). This CDR3 comprises 13 residues. Germline-derived CDR1 and CDR2 are SGHTA and FQGNSA. V lost 3 bases, J lost 4 bases, and 10 bases lay in between. The CDR3 sequence is CASSFVREYEQYF. CDR3 DNA sequence: TGTGCCAGCAGCTTTGTCAGGGAGTACGAGCAGTACTTC.

This chain connects TRBV5-6 to TRBJ2-7; D unresolved. The ends were cut back, 0 bases at V and 3 bases at J, with 7 bases in the middle. The CDR3 runs to 13 residues. Germline V gene lookup returns CDR1 SGHDT and CDR2 YYEEEE. CDR3 DNA: TGTGCCAGCAGCTTGGCTCAGATCTACGAGCAGTACTTC. Its translation is CASSLAQIYEQYF. Combining the CDR3 with reference TRBV5-6 and TRBJ2-7 gives the whole variable domain DAGVTQSPTHLIKTRGQQVTLRCSPKSGHDTVSWYQQALGQGPQFIFQYYEEEERQRGNFPDRFSGHQFPNYSSELNVNALLLGDSALYLCASSLAQIYEQYFGPGTRLTVT.

V gene TRBV6-5 combines with J gene TRBJ1-3, with a possible D match to TRBD1 (6 bases). There are 15 residues in the CDR3. The germline CDR1 and CDR2 sequences are MNHEY and SVGAGI. V was pared by 5 bases and J by 2 bases, with 13 bases between. The CDR3, as DNA: TGTGCCAGCAGTCAAGACCGGGACACTGGAAACACCATATATTTT. Translated, it gives CASSQDRDTGNTIYF.

The chain is built from TRBV7-8 and TRBJ1-5; D not resolved. From germline, CDR1 is SGHVS and CDR2 FQNEAQ. V lost 5 bases and J 4 bases, leaving 18 bases between the germline ends. CDR3 length: 16 amino acids. In DNA form, the CDR3 reads TGTGCCAGCAGCGGTTTTGGCAGCCAGGAAAATCAGCCCCAGCATTTT. Encoded protein: CASSGFGSQENQPQHF.

The chain is built from TRBV6-6 and TRBJ1-2; no reliable D call. V shed 6 bases and J shed 7 bases, with 15 bases lying between them. Germline V CDR1 and CDR2: MNHNY, SVGAGI (reference sequence). This CDR3 has 13 residues. The CDR3 is CASSPGLSGGYTF. The CDR3 nucleotides are TGTGCCAGCAGCCCGGGCCTGTCGGGTGGCTACACCTTC.

The chain couples TRBV28 to TRBJ1-2; D gene uncertain. Trimming left V 6 bases short and J 8 bases short, with 16 bases between. The CDR3 is 13 amino acids. CDR1 is MDHEN and CDR2 is SYDVKM in the germline V gene. As DNA, the CDR3 is TGTGCCAGCAGGTCCCAGGAATTCCGGGGCTACACCTTC. Translation: CASRSQEFRGYTF.

This chain uses TRBV9 with TRBJ1-1; 7 positions agree with TRBD1. Germline CDR1 SGDLS, CDR2 YYNGEE. The V gene end was trimmed by 1 base and the J gene end by 3 bases; junction bases not matched to a gene: 6. The CDR3 consists of 15 residues. CDR3 in DNA: TGTGCCAGCAGCGTATTCGAGGGGGCTTACACTGAAGCTTTCTTT. This gives the protein CASSVFEGAYTEAFF.

The chain carries TRBV5-1 and TRBJ2-1; 12 bases align to TRBD2. The CDR3 totals 15 residues. CDR1 SGHRS and CDR2 YFSETQ come from the germline V gene. Unmatched junction bases numbered 0, after V lost 0 bases and J lost 5 bases. The DNA of the CDR3 is TGCGCCAGCAGCTTGGGGACTAGCGGGAACAATGAGCAGTTCTTC. Translating it yields CASSLGTSGNNEQFF.